A single sample gave rise to the 6 T cell receptor beta chains below, sequenced in a study of T cells in tuberculosis. The time point: new active TB diagnosis, blood taken before or within 7 days of starting treatment. Measured with immunoSEQ multiplex PCR; TCRdb has only the in-frame clones, and not every one. The sample shows 25,000 to 35,000 clones, just over 90% of them seen only once. The sample consisted of PBMCs, taken at tuberculosis diagnosis. The receptor source for this set is an adult with tuberculosis. Some clones in this sample may be carry-over from other donors' samples.

The chain carries TRBV28 and TRBJ2-7, with TRBD2 matching 10 bases. Germline trimming cut 2 bases from V and 0 bases from J; bases unmatched to any gene: 1. Looked up from germline, CDR1 is MDHEN and CDR2 is SYDVKM. CDR3 length equals 15 residues. CDR3 nucleotide sequence: TGTGCCAGCAGTTTAGCTAGCGGGAGCTCCTACGAGCAGTACTTC. Its protein product is CASSLASGSSYEQYF.

This sequence joins TRBV6-1 and TRBJ1-2, with 7 bases aligning to TRBD1. Germline V gene lookup returns CDR1 MNHNS and CDR2 SASEGT. The CDR3 runs to 14 residues. The V gene end was trimmed by 9 bases and the J gene end by 5 bases; junction bases not matched to a gene: 12. The DNA for the CDR3 is TGTGCCAGTAAGCTTGGGCAGGGGGGTTATGGCTACACCTTC. Protein product: CASKLGQGGYGYTF.

In its sample, this clone was seen a few times. The chain links TRBV6-1 to TRBJ1-2; 9 bases match TRBD1. The V gene end was trimmed by 3 bases and the J gene end by 8 bases; junction bases not matched to a gene: 4. Germline V gene sequence: CDR1 MNHNS, CDR2 SASEGT. This CDR3 has 13 amino acids. The CDR3 reads CASSDGQGSGYTF. In nucleotides, the CDR3 is TGTGCCAGCAGTGACGGACAGGGGAGCGGCTACACCTTC.

The gene calls are TRBV2 and TRBJ2-7; perhaps TRBD2 as D (5 bases). V shed 0 bases and J shed 6 bases, with 12 bases lying between them. Germline CDR1 SNHLY, CDR2 FYNNEI. The CDR3 is 14 amino acids. The CDR3 sequence is CASSEALRESEQYF. CDR3 coding DNA: TGTGCCAGCAGTGAAGCGCTTAGGGAGAGCGAGCAGTACTTC.

The V and J genes are TRBV7-9 and TRBJ1-1; the match to TRBD1 covers 11 bases. The length of the CDR3 is 16 residues. V was clipped by 4 bases and J by 5 bases; unmatched bases: 9. Germline V gene data show CDR1 as SEHNR and CDR2 as FQNEAQ (reference sequence). The CDR3 loop is CASSSQSGTGGTEAFF. The CDR3 DNA reads as TGTGCCAGCAGCTCCCAATCCGGGACAGGGGGAACTGAAGCTTTCTTT.

The rearrangement joins TRBV5-4 to TRBJ1-2; 8 bases line up with TRBD1. Germline V CDR1 and CDR2: SGHNT, YYREEE (reference sequence). V shed 4 bases, J shed 4 bases, and the junction held 9 bases outside the gene matches. The CDR3 consists of 15 residues. The CDR3 region has the DNA TGTGCCAGCAGCAGAGAACAGGGGGTGGGCTATGGCTACACCTTC. Translating gives CASSREQGVGYGYTF.